What follows are 20 T cell receptor beta chains derived from one specimen sequenced in a study of cytomegalovirus exposure and HLA in healthy donors. PCR employed 60 Vbeta and 13 Jbeta primers. TCRdb's table, derived via immunoSEQ multiplex PCR, lists solely in-frame clones and lacks some. The data hold approximately 190,000 clones, with about nine tenths observed a single time. Material for sequencing was PBMCs. These receptors all come from a boy under 10 years old in good health and CMV-seronegative.

Only a few counts were recorded for this clone. V is TRBV5-6 and J is TRBJ1-1; D perhaps matches TRBD1 (5 bases). This CDR3 is built from 15 residues. Germline V gene data show CDR1 as SGHDT and CDR2 as YYEEEE. V was clipped by 4 bases and J by 4 bases, with 17 bases between them. CDR3 region: CASSLAWGGLTEAFF. The CDR3 DNA is TGTGCCAGCAGCCTGGCTTGGGGGGGTCTCACTGAAGCTTTCTTT.

The chain joins TRBV7-9 to TRBJ1-5; perhaps TRBD1 as D (6 bases). This CDR3 spans 15 amino acids. CDR1 and CDR2 (germline): SEHNR, FQNEAQ (reference sequence). The V end was cut by 4 bases, the J end by 11 bases, with 21 bases between. The chain's CDR3 is CASSSQGGGTEAQHF. The CDR3 region has the DNA TGTGCCAGCAGCTCCCAAGGGGGGGGGACTGAAGCCCAGCATTTT. The full variable domain, its missing parts supplied by reference TRBV7-9 and TRBJ1-5, is DTGVSQNPRHKITKRGQNVTFRCDPISEHNRLYWYRQTLGQGPEFLTYFQNEAQLEKSRLLSDRFSAERPKGSFSTLEIQRTEQGDSAMYLCASSSQGGGTEAQHFGDGTRLSIL.

J is TRBJ1-2 and V is TRBV7-9; D call uncertain. Germline V gene sequence: CDR1 SEHNR, CDR2 FQNEAQ (reference sequence). The V end lost 5 bases, the J end lost 0 bases, and 10 bases lay between the germline ends. The CDR3 extends over 14 amino acids. The chain's CDR3 is CASSRTGANYGYTF. In nucleotides, the CDR3 is TGTGCCAGCAGCCGAACGGGAGCTAACTATGGCTACACCTTC.

The chain is built from TRBV4-2 and TRBJ2-2, with TRBD2 matching 14 bases. The CDR3 loop spans 16 amino acids. Germline V gene sequence: CDR1 LGHNA, CDR2 YNFKEQ. The junction had 5 bases not matched to a gene; V was cut back by 5 bases and J by 6 bases. The CDR3 region has the DNA TGTGCCAGCAGCACCCCGGGACTAGCGGGAGCCGGGGAGCTGTTTTTT. Amino acids: CASSTPGLAGAGELFF.

The chain couples TRBV5-1 to TRBJ2-5, with D possibly TRBD1 on 6 matching bases. CDR3 length: 14 residues. Trimming left V 4 bases short and J 11 bases short, with 21 bases between. The germline V gene has CDR1 SGHRS and CDR2 YFSETQ. CDR3 sequence reads: CASSPQGSEPVQYF. CDR3 coding DNA: TGCGCCAGCAGCCCCCAGGGGAGCGAGCCGGTTCAGTACTTC.

V is TRBV7-9 and J is TRBJ1-2; D uncertain. V lost 0 bases to trimming and J lost 0 bases, with 8 bases between them. Germline-derived CDR1 and CDR2 are SEHNR and FQNEAQ (reference sequence). The CDR3 runs 15 residues. CDR3 sequence (DNA): TGTGCCAGCAGCTTAGCGGTCACAGCTAACTATGGCTACACCTTC. Translation: CASSLAVTANYGYTF.

The chain couples TRBV12-5 to TRBJ2-5, with 9 nucleotides matching TRBD2. This CDR3 is built from 16 residues. Unmatched junction bases numbered 13, after V lost 7 bases and J lost 4 bases. Germline CDR1 is LGHNT and CDR2 is FRNRAP. CDR3 DNA sequence: TGTGCTAGTGCCAAAAGGGGCCTAGCGGGGTCAGAGACCCAGTACTTC. It codes for CASAKRGLAGSETQYF. The full variable domain, with the rest looked up from reference TRBV12-5 and TRBJ2-5, is DARVTQTPRHKVTEMGQEVTMRCQPILGHNTVFWYRQTMMQGLELLAYFRNRAPLDDSGMPKDRFSAEMPDATLATLKIQPSEPRDSAVYFCASAKRGLAGSETQYFGPGTRLLVL.

CDR3 coding DNA: TGTGCCAGCAGTTCACTAGCGGGAGGAGGGTACAATGAGCAGTTCTTC. It encodes CASSSLAGGGYNEQFF. The chain links TRBV6-4 to TRBJ2-1; TRBD2 matches at 12 bases. The CDR3 has 16 amino acids. Germline loops: CDR1 MRHNA, CDR2 SNTAGT. Trimming took 5 bases from V and 4 from J; bases not matched to a gene: 6.

This clone was recorded only once. The chain joins TRBV5-4 to TRBJ2-3; D call uncertain. Looked up from germline, CDR1 is SGHNT and CDR2 is YYREEE (reference sequence). Between the trimmed V and J ends, which lost 4 bases and 6 bases, there was a span of 18 bases. The CDR3 loop spans 15 amino acids. The CDR3 nucleotides read TGTGCCAGCAGCCGAGCTGACTCCACACGGGATACGCAGTATTTT. Protein sequence: CASSRADSTRDTQYF.

This sequence joins TRBV18 and TRBJ2-7, with 9 bases that match TRBD1. The CDR3 runs 14 residues. From germline, CDR1 is KGHSH and CDR2 LQKENI. J gave up 3 bases and V 3 bases, and 3 bases lay outside the gene matches. The DNA for the CDR3 is TGTGCCAGCTCACCGGGACAGGGCCTCTACGAGCAGTACTTC. Translated: CASSPGQGLYEQYF.

The V call is TRBV21-1, the J call TRBJ1-4; the table calls TRBD1, which could not be checked here. TRBV21-1 is tagged as a pseudogene. The CDR3 has 14 amino acids. The CDR3 spells CASSKGTANEKLFF. CDR3 sequence (DNA): TGTGCCAGCAGCAAAGGGACAGCGAATGAAAAACTGTTTTTT.

The chain carries TRBV13 and TRBJ2-3; 8 bases line up with TRBD2. The CDR3 covers 17 residues. The germline V gene has CDR1 PRHDT and CDR2 FYEKMQ (reference sequence). Trimming cost V 5 bases and J 2 bases; bases outside gene matches: 12. The DNA of the CDR3 is TGTGCCAGCAGCACAATCATGACTAGCGCCTACACAGATACGCAGTATTTT. It encodes CASSTIMTSAYTDTQYF.

The V gene is TRBV11-3, the J gene TRBJ2-7; the D gene is possibly TRBD2 (5 bases). The V gene's germline CDR1 is SGHNT and CDR2 YENEEA. V was clipped by 2 bases and J by 2 bases, with 7 bases between them. The CDR3 is made up of 13 amino acids. CDR3 loop: CASSLRGPYEQYF. The DNA of the CDR3 is TGTGCCAGCAGCTTACGAGGGCCCTACGAGCAGTACTTC.

The chain employs TRBV6-1 and TRBJ2-7; 10 bases map to TRBD1. The trim removed 9 bases at V and 3 bases at J, leaving 2 bases unmatched. CDR3 length equals 12 residues. CDR1 and CDR2 (germline): MNHNS, SASEGT. CDR3 DNA: TGTGCCAGTCGGGACAGGGGCTACGAGCAGTACTTC. This sequence encodes CASRDRGYEQYF.

This chain connects TRBV21-1 to TRBJ2-1; TRBD1 is the table's D call, not checked against the DNA. TRBV21-1 corresponds to a pseudogene. The CDR3 runs 15 residues. This CDR3 reads CASIADRIFCGEQLF. CDR3 DNA sequence: TGTGCCAGCATAGCGGACAGGATTTTCTGTGGTGAGCAGCTCTTC.

This clone was seen a single time. The gene calls are TRBV5-6 and TRBJ2-3; TRBD2 matches at 8 bases. The germline V gene has CDR1 SGHDT and CDR2 YYEEEE. This CDR3 is built from 14 residues. V shed 6 bases and J 1 base; nucleotides not matched to a gene: 4. This CDR3 reads CASTEAGGTDTQYF. The DNA for the CDR3 is TGTGCCAGCACCGAAGCGGGGGGCACAGATACGCAGTATTTT.

The V gene is TRBV5-1, the J gene TRBJ2-3; the D gene is possibly TRBD2 (5 bases). Germline CDR1 reads SGHRS; CDR2 reads YFSETQ. Trimming removed 7 bases at V and 7 bases at J, with 10 bases between. This CDR3 comprises 11 residues. CDR3 coding DNA: TGCGCCAGCGGACTGGGGTATACGCAGTATTTT. Amino acid sequence: CASGLGYTQYF.

This chain connects TRBV6-4 to TRBJ2-1, with D unclear. CDR3 length: 14 amino acids. V dropped 0 bases and J dropped 12 bases, with 15 bases sitting between them. Germline V gene data show CDR1 as MRHNA and CDR2 as SNTAGT. The CDR3 sequence is CASSDSAGPDRQFF. The DNA for the CDR3 is TGTGCCAGCAGTGACTCGGCAGGTCCCGACCGGCAGTTCTTC.

V gene TRBV5-4 combines with J gene TRBJ2-3; 14 bases line up with TRBD2. There are 18 residues in the CDR3. CDR1 and CDR2 (germline): SGHNT, YYREEE (reference sequence). V was clipped by 4 bases and J by 2 bases; unmatched bases: 9. The CDR3: CASSIGTSGSVLTDTQYF. In nucleotides, the CDR3 is TGTGCCAGCAGCATTGGGACTAGCGGGAGCGTCCTCACAGATACGCAGTATTTT.

This clone has just one count. The chain links TRBV5-6 to TRBJ2-5; the D gene is possibly TRBD2 (5 bases). V was pared by 4 bases and J by 2 bases, with 15 bases between. The germline CDR1 and CDR2 sequences are SGHDT and YYEEEE. The CDR3 contains 15 residues. The CDR3 region is CASSTSPHLQETQYF. For the CDR3, the DNA is TGTGCCAGCAGCACTAGTCCCCACCTACAAGAGACCCAGTACTTC. Full variable domain (missing parts from reference TRBV5-6 and TRBJ2-5): DAGVTQSPTHLIKTRGQQVTLRCSPKSGHDTVSWYQQALGQGPQFIFQYYEEEERQRGNFPDRFSGHQFPNYSSELNVNALLLGDSALYLCASSTSPHLQETQYFGPGTRLLVL.